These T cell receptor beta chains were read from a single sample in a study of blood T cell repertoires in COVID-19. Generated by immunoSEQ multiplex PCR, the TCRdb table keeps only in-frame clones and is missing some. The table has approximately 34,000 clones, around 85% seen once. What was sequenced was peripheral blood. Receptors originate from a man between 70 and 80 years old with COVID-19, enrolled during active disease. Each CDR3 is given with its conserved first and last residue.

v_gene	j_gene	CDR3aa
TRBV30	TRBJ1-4	CAWTATVTNEKLFF
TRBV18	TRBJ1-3	CASLGSSGNTIYF
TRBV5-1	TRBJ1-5	CASSLLSGQPQHF
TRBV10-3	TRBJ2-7	CAMKMGLAGDEQYF
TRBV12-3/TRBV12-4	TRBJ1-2	CASTLRGGYGYTF
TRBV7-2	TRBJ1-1	CASSFALRNTEAFF
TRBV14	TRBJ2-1	CASSQRQGPWIEQFF
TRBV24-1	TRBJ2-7	CATSDPGIGEQYF
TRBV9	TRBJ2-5	CASSETAWGETQYF
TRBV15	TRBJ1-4	CATSRDPGGREKLFF
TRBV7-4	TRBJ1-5	CASSSIPGQRKQEPQHF
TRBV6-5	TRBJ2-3	CATRDFSTDTQYF
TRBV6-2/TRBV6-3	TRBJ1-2	CASSYIGTGAGYYGYTF
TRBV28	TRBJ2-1	CASSLTGGDNEQFF
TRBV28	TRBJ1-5	CASSYRGMRRGNQPQHF
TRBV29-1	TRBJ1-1	CSVGSLQGHRGNTEAFF
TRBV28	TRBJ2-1	CASSSGQGSYNEQFF
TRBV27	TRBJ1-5	CASSLSFPQPQHF
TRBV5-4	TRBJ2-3	CASSLKLAGADTQYF
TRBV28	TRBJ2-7	CASSSSDRAYEQYF
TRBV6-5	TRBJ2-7	CASSWDNYEQYF
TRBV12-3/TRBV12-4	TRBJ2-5	CASSLLESGTQYF
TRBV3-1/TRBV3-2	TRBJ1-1	CASSQVGIRGTEAFF
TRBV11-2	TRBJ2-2	CASSGGTYSTGELFF
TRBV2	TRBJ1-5	CASSGGVPLEPQHF
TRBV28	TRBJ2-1	CASSPRLPRKIF
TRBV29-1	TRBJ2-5	CSASKGLAGQETQYF
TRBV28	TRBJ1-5	CASTNSQPQHF
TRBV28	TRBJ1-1	CASSLGGGNTEAFF
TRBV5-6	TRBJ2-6	CASSIYDRADGANVLTF
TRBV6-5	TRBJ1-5	CASSPGVLQPQHF
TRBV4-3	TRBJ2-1	CASSQGLAGMNEQFF